The 3 T cell receptor beta chains in this list originate from one sample, sequenced in a study of cytomegalovirus exposure and HLA in healthy donors (dated by TCRdb to the late 2010s). Libraries were made using the immunoSEQ multiplex PCR assay. A mixture of 60 forward primers for TCR Vbeta segments and 13 reverse primers for TCR Jbeta segments was used in the multiplex PCR. TCRdb carries this immuneACCESS record with in-frame sequences only. Its versions omit some clonotypes, under half of them owing to an unresolved V gene in the studies checked, with the rest unexplained. Counted in this sample were about 120,000 clones; approximately 80% of them appeared once. The top ten constitute roughly 6% of the sample. The sample consisted of PBMCs. The receptor set was obtained from a man between 18 and 29 years old in good health and CMV-seropositive.

This chain's CDR3 is CASSPGHRDGYTF. For the CDR3, the DNA is TGTGCCAGCTCACCGGGACATCGGGATGGCTACACCTTC. V and J are TRBV18 and TRBJ1-2, with TRBD1 as a possible D gene (6 bases). Trimming left V 3 bases short and J 6 bases short, with 11 bases between. The length of the CDR3 is 13 residues. The germline V gene has CDR1 KGHSH and CDR2 LQKENI.

This clone was detected only once. The J gene is TRBJ1-2, the V gene TRBV7-2; D is unresolved. The CDR3 has 13 amino acids. Deletions cut 8 bases from V and 1 base from J, with 11 bases between. Germline values: CDR1 SGHTA, CDR2 FQGNSA. The CDR3 DNA sequence: TGTGCCAGCTCAAAGCCCGGTAACTATGGCTACACCTTC. This translates into CASSKPGNYGYTF.

The CDR3 DNA reads TGTGCCAGCAGCTTATTCCTAAGAGCGACTCCTACGGATACGCAGTATTTT. It yields the protein CASSLFLRATPTDTQYF. The chain joins TRBV5-8 to TRBJ2-3; D gene unclear. Trimming left V 2 bases short and J 6 bases short, with 22 bases between. CDR1 and CDR2 from the germline V gene are SGHTS and YDEGEE. This CDR3 is built from 17 residues.